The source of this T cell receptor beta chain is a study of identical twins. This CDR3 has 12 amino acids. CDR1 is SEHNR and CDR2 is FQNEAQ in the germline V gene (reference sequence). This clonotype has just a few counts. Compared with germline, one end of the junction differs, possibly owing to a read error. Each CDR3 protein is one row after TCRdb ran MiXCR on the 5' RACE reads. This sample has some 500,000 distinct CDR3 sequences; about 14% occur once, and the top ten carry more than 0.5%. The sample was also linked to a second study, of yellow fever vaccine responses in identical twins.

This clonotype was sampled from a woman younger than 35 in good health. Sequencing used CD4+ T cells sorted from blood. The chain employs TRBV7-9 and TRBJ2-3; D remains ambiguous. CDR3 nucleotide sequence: TGTGCCAGCAGCTTAAGGGCAGAGACGCAGTATTTT. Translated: CASSLRAETQYF.